Included here is one T cell receptor (beta chain) sequence, with context. Its antigen is as yet unknown. Clones were read by immunoSEQ multiplex PCR, and TCRdb kept only the in-frame ones, dropping some. The data hold some 93,000 clones, with 85% to 90% observed a single time. The sample originates from a study of PD-1 blockade in classical Hodgkin lymphoma. Study-wide results and limits: Factors driving the repertoire differences, possibly disease activity or prior therapy, remain undefined. Baseline TCR diversity was reportedly lower in newly diagnosed patients than healthy donors.

All trial patients relapsed after autologous stem cell transplantation. The CDR3 sequence is 12 residues long. After removal of 7 bases from V and 6 bases from J, the junction contained 5 bases not matched to a gene. CDR1 is ENHRY, CDR2 SYGVKD, per germline. The origin of this receptor is a human donor with classical Hodgkin lymphoma. The specimen was peripheral blood mononuclear cells (PBMCs), collected before the second cycle of nivolumab. This chain uses TRBV10-3 with TRBJ2-7, with TRBD1 matching over 8 bases. CDR3 amino acids: CAIKGTGAEQYF. In DNA form, the CDR3 reads TGTGCCATCAAGGGGACAGGTGCCGAGCAGTACTTC.